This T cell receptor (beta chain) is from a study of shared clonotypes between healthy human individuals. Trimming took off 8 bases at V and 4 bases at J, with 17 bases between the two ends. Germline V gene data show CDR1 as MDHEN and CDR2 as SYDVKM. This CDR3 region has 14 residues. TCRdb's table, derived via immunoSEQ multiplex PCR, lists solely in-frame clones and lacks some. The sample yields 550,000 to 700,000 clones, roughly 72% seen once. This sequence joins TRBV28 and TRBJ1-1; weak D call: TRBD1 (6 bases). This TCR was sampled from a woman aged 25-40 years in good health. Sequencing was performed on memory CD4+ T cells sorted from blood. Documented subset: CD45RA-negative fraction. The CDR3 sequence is CASGNTGFLTEAFF. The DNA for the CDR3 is TGTGCCAGCGGAAATACAGGGTTCCTCACTGAAGCTTTCTTT.